The source of this T cell receptor beta chain is a study of blood T cells in healthy people across ages. Study-wide points: Possibly confounding the expanded clonotype changes was the fact that donor CMV status was unknown. It was the long-lived donors that had more naive CD4+ cells and higher diversity than aged donors. It was held that diversity estimates obtained from one million T cells represented underestimates.

Primed by a sample-barcoded 5' primer and a J-beta primer mix, a second PCR proceeded for about 6 to 11 cycles. The authors tagged each cDNA molecule using a template-switch adaptor with 12 random nucleotides. From the 5' RACE reads, TCRdb called clonotypes with MiXCR, one entry per CDR3 protein. Of about 770,000 distinct CDR3 sequences in the sample, 40% to 50% were seen once. This clonotype has a handful of counts. Its target is unknown. CDR1 and CDR2 (germline): LNHNV, YYDKDF (reference sequence). CDR3 length: 14 amino acids. V was clipped by 3 bases and J by 2 bases, with 10 bases between them. The source of this sequence is a man aged 55-75 years in good health. This chain uses TRBV15 with TRBJ2-5; no firm D call. The sample taken for sequencing was blood. The CDR3 region is CATSRSLSQETQYF. CDR3 nucleotides: TGTGCCACCAGCAGGAGTCTGTCACAAGAGACCCAGTACTTC.